The entry below gives a single T cell receptor beta chain sequence along with its context. Its antigen is still unknown. The CDR3 spans 13 residues. Germline V gene data show CDR1 as LNHDA and CDR2 as SQIVND (reference sequence). Trimming removed 3 bases from V and 12 bases from J, with 17 bases in between. This sample is drawn from a study of naive CD8 T cells in extremely preterm neonates. Regarding the study as a whole: The authors flagged variable productive template counts in preterm samples. Compared with older groups, preterm CDR3s were shorter, with fewer N additions and less trimming.

Elective cesarean births at 37-41 weeks, without labor or membrane rupture, supplied the cord blood. Live Annexin V-negative naive CD3+CD8+CD45RA+CCR7+ T cells were sorted. About 20,000 to 100,000 naive CD8+ T cells were sorted per sample. The method was immunoSEQ multiplex PCR; TCRdb's version includes in-frame clones alone and lacks a portion of them. The sample holds roughly 6,500 clones, roughly 98% seen once. Sequencing was carried out using naive CD8+ T cells from cord blood. V is TRBV19 and J is TRBJ1-2; tentative D call: TRBD1 (5 bases). The receptor was isolated from a newborn in good health. Here the CDR3 reads CASSISQASGHTF. The CDR3 coding sequence is TGTGCCAGTAGTATTTCACAGGCTAGCGGCCACACCTTC.